These 18 T cell receptor beta chains were all obtained from the same sample, sequenced in a study of T cells in Graves' hyperthyroidism and ophthalmopathy. TCR beta CDR3 regions were amplified from RNA transcripts. When the TCR CDR3 underwent first-round RT-PCR, the HTBI primer set was used. TCRdb ran MiXCR on the multiplex PCR reads and lists one entry per CDR3 protein. The sample shows approximately 700,000 distinct CDR3 sequences, about 45% of them seen only once. Material for sequencing was peripheral blood or thyroid tissue (not recorded which). These receptors originate from an adult man with Graves' disease, either hyperthyroidism or ophthalmopathy (not recorded which).

The chain links TRBV29-1 to TRBJ1-1; 8 nucleotides match TRBD1. With 5 bases clipped from V and 2 bases from J, the junction kept 10 bases outside the gene matches. There are 15 residues in the CDR3. In germline, CDR1 is SQVTM, CDR2 ANQGSEA. CDR3 DNA: TGCAGCGTTACGGACAGGGTAGATGCTAACACTGAAGCTTTCTTT. Its translation is CSVTDRVDANTEAFF.

This clonotype has a count of ten or more. CDR3 in DNA: TGTGCCAGCAGTGAGAACAGAGGGTTCAGCAATCAGCCCCAGCATTTT. Its translation: CASSENRGFSNQPQHF. The chain employs TRBV2 and TRBJ1-5; no reliable D call. Between the trimmed V and J ends, which lost 3 bases and 1 base, there was a span of 13 bases. The V gene's germline CDR1 is SNHLY and CDR2 FYNNEI. This CDR3 comprises 16 residues.

This clonotype was seen more than once but under ten times. This chain links TRBV5-4 with TRBJ1-2; D is unresolved. The CDR3 covers 14 residues. Trimming left V 4 bases short and J 2 bases short, with 12 bases between. CDR1 is SGHNT and CDR2 is YYREEE in the germline V gene (reference sequence). CDR3 in DNA: TGTGCCAGCAGCCAAGAGGTCCGCAACTATGGCTACACCTTC. It specifies CASSQEVRNYGYTF.

To note about this clonotype: Compared with germline, one end of the junction differs, possibly owing to a read error. The chain employs TRBV5-4 and TRBJ2-7; TRBD2 might be the D (5 bases). This CDR3 is built from 13 residues. Germline V gene data show CDR1 as SGHNT and CDR2 as YYREEE (reference sequence). CDR3 amino acids: CASSLTGSYQQYF. The CDR3, as DNA: TGTGCCAGCAGCTTAACGGGATCCTACCAGCAGTACTTC.

V usage is TRBV6-5 and J usage is TRBJ2-5, with 9 positions matching TRBD2. Trimming at V came to 6 bases and at J to 5 bases, leaving 1 base not matched to a gene. CDR3 size: 12 residues. Per germline, CDR1 MNHEY and CDR2 SVGAGI. CDR3 region: CASRTSGETQYF. DNA of the CDR3: TGTGCCAGCAGAACTAGCGGGGAGACCCAGTACTTC.

The chain is built from TRBV25-1 and TRBJ1-1; no firm D call. Trimming took 11 bases from V and 6 from J, leaving 13 bases between them. CDR1 MGHDK and CDR2 SYGVNS come from the germline V gene. The CDR3 extends over 11 amino acids. CDR3: CAWSAWAEAFF. DNA of the CDR3: TGTGCCTGGAGCGCGTGGGCTGAAGCTTTCTTT.

This rearrangement joins TRBV7-9 to TRBJ1-5; D gene ambiguous. Germline-derived CDR1 and CDR2 are SEHNR and FQNEAQ (reference sequence). With 1 base removed from V and 8 bases from J, the gap between germline ends came to 6 bases. This CDR3 has 12 residues. The CDR3 bases are TGTGCCAGCAGCTTAGGATCAGAGCCCCAGCATTTT. Residues: CASSLGSEPQHF.

The genes are TRBV2 and TRBJ1-1, with 8 bases matching TRBD1. The trim removed 5 bases at V and 4 bases at J, leaving 9 bases unmatched. CDR1 is SNHLY, CDR2 FYNNEI, per germline. The CDR3 is 15 residues long. The CDR3 nucleotides are TGTGCCAGCAGTTCGGACAGGGAGCTCTCCACTGAAGCTTTCTTT. Translating gives CASSSDRELSTEAFF.

This clonotype has a count of ten or more. This chain links TRBV20-1 with TRBJ1-6, with 8 bases identical to TRBD1. The CDR3 covers 15 residues. CDR1 and CDR2 (germline): DFQATT, SNEGSKA (reference sequence). Trimming at V came to 6 bases and at J to 10 bases, leaving 14 bases not matched to a gene. The CDR3 sequence: CSARNRRGLRSPLHF. The DNA of the CDR3 is TGCAGTGCGCGGAATCGCAGGGGGCTACGGTCACCCCTCCACTTT.

The V call is TRBV5-4, the J call TRBJ2-5; D is possibly TRBD1 or TRBD2 (5 bases each). CDR1 SGHNT and CDR2 YYREEE come from the germline V gene (reference sequence). This CDR3 is 14 amino acids long. The V and J ends lost 4 bases and 8 bases respectively, with 18 bases between them. The CDR3 DNA follows: TGTGCCAGCAGCCAGAGGGACGGAGTCGAAACCCAGTACTTC. This encodes CASSQRDGVETQYF. The full variable domain, with the rest looked up from reference TRBV5-4 and TRBJ2-5, is ETGVTQSPTHLIKTRGQQVTLRCSSQSGHNTVSWYQQALGQGPQFIFQYYREEENGRGNFPPRFSGLQFPNYSSELNVNALELDDSALYLCASSQRDGVETQYFGPGTRLLVL.

This clonotype was observed at least ten times. This chain uses TRBV15 with TRBJ1-1; D remains ambiguous. Germline assignment: CDR1 LNHNV and CDR2 YYDKDF (reference sequence). This CDR3 region has 13 residues. Trimming pared 0 bases from V and 7 bases from J, leaving 9 bases between. This chain's CDR3 is CATSREGKIEAFF. The CDR3 nucleotides read TGTGCCACCAGCAGAGAAGGGAAAATTGAAGCTTTCTTT.

CDR3 sequence (DNA): TGCAGTGCTGGAGGGACAGGGGCCTATGGCTACACCTTC. Translating it yields CSAGGTGAYGYTF. The chain uses TRBV20-1 and TRBJ1-2, with 10 bases aligning to TRBD1. This CDR3 spans 13 amino acids. Unmatched junction bases numbered 4, after V lost 5 bases and J lost 4 bases. Germline lookup yields CDR1 DFQATT and CDR2 SNEGSKA (reference sequence).

This chain joins TRBV20-1 and TRBJ2-2, with TRBD2 matching over 9 bases. The CDR3 is 15 amino acids. V was clipped by 3 bases and J by 7 bases; unmatched bases: 9. Germline V lookup: CDR1 DFQATT, CDR2 SNEGSKA (reference sequence). The DNA for the CDR3 is TGCAGTGCTAGTCCACTAGCGGGTGGAAACGGGGAGCTGTTTTTT. This codes for CSASPLAGGNGELFF.

Ten or more counts support this clonotype. The rearrangement links TRBV7-8 to TRBJ2-7; D remains ambiguous. CDR3 length equals 13 residues. V was clipped by 3 bases and J by 6 bases, with 12 bases between them. CDR1 is SGHVS, CDR2 FQNEAQ, per germline. In DNA form, the CDR3 reads TGTGCCAGCAGCTTGGCCGGAGTGGGCGAGCAGTACTTC. This translates into CASSLAGVGEQYF.

The rearrangement links TRBV12-3 or TRBV12-4 to TRBJ1-5, with D perhaps TRBD1 (6 bases). This CDR3 spans 18 amino acids. V was shortened by 1 base and J by 2 bases, with 18 bases between the two germline ends. The CDR3 nucleotides read TGTGCCAGCAGTTTAGAAGGTGGGTGGGACACTGGCAATCAGCCCCAGCATTTT. This translates into CASSLEGGWDTGNQPQHF.

This clonotype was counted between two and nine times. The CDR3 sequence is CASSIFPGVFF. For the CDR3, the DNA is TGTGCCAGCAGCATATTTCCAGGGGTTTTCTTT. V usage is TRBV7-9 and J usage is TRBJ1-1; tentative D call: TRBD1 (6 bases). The ends were cut back, 5 bases at V and 13 bases at J, with 14 bases in the middle. This CDR3 is 11 amino acids long. The V gene's germline CDR1 is SEHNR and CDR2 FQNEAQ (reference sequence).

This clonotype was counted at least ten times. The gene calls are TRBV29-1 and TRBJ2-5; D remains ambiguous. The V gene's germline CDR1 is SQVTM and CDR2 ANQGSEA. The CDR3 consists of 14 residues. V lost 6 bases, J lost 5 bases, and 19 bases lay in between. CDR3 coding DNA: TGCAGCGTCGCCCTCTCTGGGTTGTGGGAGACCCAGTACTTC. Protein product: CSVALSGLWETQYF.

CDR3 sequence: CSARVTQGAGELFF. For the CDR3, the DNA is TGCAGTGCTAGAGTTACTCAGGGGGCCGGGGAGCTGTTTTTT. The V call is TRBV20-1, the J call TRBJ2-2; 7 bases match TRBD1. Germline-derived CDR1 and CDR2 are DFQATT and SNEGSKA (reference sequence). V trimming: 1 base; J trimming: 6 bases; junction bases outside the gene matches: 5. The CDR3 sequence is 14 residues long.